The 6 T cell receptor beta chains presented below share a single source sample, sequenced in a study of identical twins. TCRdb independently ran MiXCR on the 5' RACE reads; one entry per CDR3 protein. In the table there are 1.5 million to 2 million distinct CDR3 sequences, roughly 35% of which are singletons. The sample was cord blood. The receptors were sampled from a newborn girl in good health.

In its sample, this clonotype was seen a few times. The DNA for the CDR3 is TGTGCCAGCAGTTACTCGTCGCCACTAGCGCGGGGCATTCAGTACTTC. Its translation: CASSYSSPLARGIQYF. This chain uses TRBV6-5 with TRBJ2-4; 7 bases are shared with TRBD2. There are 16 residues in the CDR3. Trimming took 0 bases from V and 9 from J; bases not matched to a gene: 11. Germline CDR1 and CDR2: MNHEY and SVGAGI.

This rearrangement joins TRBV20-1 to TRBJ1-2, with a weak D call TRBD1 (5 bases). The CDR3 contains 13 residues. The germline CDR1 and CDR2 sequences are DFQATT and SNEGSKA (reference sequence). Trimming left V 2 bases short and J 3 bases short, with 10 bases between. The CDR3 spells CSARSRDYYGYTF. The CDR3 DNA reads TGCAGTGCTAGAAGCAGGGATTACTATGGCTACACCTTC.

The J gene is TRBJ1-2, the V gene TRBV29-1; D is unclear. The V and J ends lost 0 bases and 6 bases respectively, with 11 bases between them. The CDR3 has 13 amino acids. Germline assignment: CDR1 SQVTM and CDR2 ANQGSEA. CDR3 nucleotides: TGCAGCGTTGAAGAGGGCACGGTCCATGGCTACACCTTC. Its translation: CSVEEGTVHGYTF.

The chain joins TRBV5-1 to TRBJ2-1; 7 bases line up with TRBD2. V shed 4 bases, J shed 5 bases, and the junction held 9 bases outside the gene matches. CDR1 is SGHRS, CDR2 YFSETQ, per germline. This CDR3 spans 15 amino acids. The CDR3 DNA is TGCGCCAGCAGCCCCATGGGGGAGGGAAACAATGAGCAGTTCTTC. Protein product: CASSPMGEGNNEQFF.

The rearrangement uses TRBV27 and TRBJ1-1, with unresolved D. Trimming took 2 bases from V and 1 from J, leaving 11 bases between them. Germline V CDR1 and CDR2: MNHEY, SMNVEV (reference sequence). This CDR3 comprises 15 residues. The CDR3 loop reads CASSLRRLGNTEAFF. The CDR3 DNA sequence: TGTGCCAGCAGTTTAAGGAGGCTCGGGAACACTGAAGCTTTCTTT.

This clonotype has more than one count but fewer than ten. This chain links TRBV3-1 with TRBJ2-3, with 12 bases matching TRBD2. The CDR3 extends over 18 amino acids. Germline V gene sequence: CDR1 LGHDT, CDR2 YNNKEL (reference sequence). Trimming took 4 bases from V and 0 from J; bases not matched to a gene: 8. The CDR3 DNA reads as TGTGCCAGCAGCCGACTAGCGGGGGCTTTTACTAGCACAGATACGCAGTATTTT. It codes for CASSRLAGAFTSTDTQYF.